The 18 T cell receptor beta chains below were found in one sample sequenced in a study of cytomegalovirus exposure and HLA in healthy donors. The PCR employed 60 Vbeta primers together with 13 Jbeta primers. Assay: immunoSEQ multiplex PCR; the TCRdb copy retains only in-frame clones and omits some. The data contain around 300,000 clones, under 80% of them singletons. The sequencing sample was made of PBMCs. The source is a female donor in good health and CMV-seronegative.

The chain joins TRBV19 to TRBJ2-1, with D tentatively TRBD2 (5 bases). V dropped 7 bases and J dropped 5 bases, with 15 bases sitting between them. The V gene's germline CDR1 is LNHDA and CDR2 SQIVND (reference sequence). This CDR3 has 14 residues. As DNA, the CDR3 is TGTGCCAGTACCGACATGTCGGGGAACAATGAGCAGTTCTTC. It yields the protein CASTDMSGNNEQFF.

The chain uses TRBV6-1 and TRBJ1-2; 7 bases are a match to TRBD1. V was pared by 11 bases and J by 5 bases, with 11 bases of the junction left unmatched. Looked up from germline, CDR1 is MNHNS and CDR2 is SASEGT. CDR3 length: 13 amino acids. The CDR3 is CAGSAGQQYGYTF. CDR3 coding DNA: TGTGCCGGTAGTGCGGGACAGCAGTATGGCTACACCTTC.

This chain connects TRBV4-2 to TRBJ2-7; 7 bases match TRBD2. V lost 4 bases and J lost 0; bases outside the gene matches: 12. This CDR3 spans 17 amino acids. Germline V gives CDR1 LGHNA, CDR2 YNFKEQ. The CDR3 nucleotides are TGTGCCAGCAGCCGAGGCTCCACTAGCGATAGCTCCTACGAGCAGTACTTC. It yields the protein CASSRGSTSDSSYEQYF.

The chain carries TRBV6-4 and TRBJ1-2; D is unresolved. Germline CDR1 MRHNA, CDR2 SNTAGT. The CDR3 sequence is 11 residues long. V lost 0 bases and J 8 bases, leaving 4 bases between the germline ends. The CDR3 DNA reads TGTGCCAGCAGTGACTCGAGGGGCTACACCTTC. Translation gives CASSDSRGYTF.

The chain recombines TRBV7-3 with TRBJ1-1, with no clear D. Trimming took off 1 base at V and 3 bases at J, with 6 bases between the two ends. Germline values: CDR1 SGHTA, CDR2 FQGTGA. The CDR3 runs 13 residues. The CDR3 bases are TGTGCCAGCAGCTTAATGTCGGACACTGAAGCTTTCTTT. Its protein is CASSLMSDTEAFF.

This sequence joins TRBV10-3 and TRBJ2-1, with a possible D match to TRBD1 (5 bases). Trimming shortened V by 1 base and J by 6 bases, and 10 bases separated the two germline ends. The CDR3 length is 14 residues. The germline gives CDR1 ENHRY, CDR2 SYGVKD. The CDR3 sequence is CAISEWGGSNEQFF. In nucleotides, the CDR3 is TGTGCCATCAGTGAGTGGGGCGGATCCAATGAGCAGTTCTTC.

The rearrangement joins TRBV27 to TRBJ2-7, with D possibly matching TRBD2 (6 bases). V was pared by 2 bases and J by 3 bases, with 14 bases between. Per the germline V gene, CDR1 is MNHEY and CDR2 is SMNVEV (reference sequence). This CDR3 is 15 amino acids long. In DNA form, the CDR3 reads TGTGCCAGCAGTTTAGAGGTAGCGGAGCTCTACGAGCAGTACTTC. Residues: CASSLEVAELYEQYF.

The chain is built from TRBV9 and TRBJ1-1; 7 positions match TRBD1. V trimming: 3 bases; J trimming: 4 bases; junction bases outside the gene matches: 3. Germline CDR1 SGDLS, CDR2 YYNGEE. This CDR3 is built from 13 residues. Here the CDR3 reads CASSAGQATEAFF. CDR3 nucleotide sequence: TGTGCCAGCAGCGCCGGACAGGCCACTGAAGCTTTCTTT. Full variable domain (remainder filled in from reference TRBV9 and TRBJ1-1): DSGVTQTPKHLITATGQRVTLRCSPRSGDLSVYWYQQSLDQGLQFLIQYYNGEERAKGNILERFSAQQFPDLHSELNLSSLELGDSALYFCASSAGQATEAFFGQGTRLTVV.

The rearrangement uses TRBV28 and TRBJ2-1; 10 bases line up with TRBD2. The V gene's germline CDR1 is MDHEN and CDR2 SYDVKM. The CDR3 totals 16 residues. V lost 2 bases to trimming and J lost 2 bases; unmatched junction nucleotides: 3. The DNA of the CDR3 is TGTGCCAGCAGTTTACACACTAGCGGGACCTACAATGAGCAGTTCTTC. This translates into CASSLHTSGTYNEQFF.

As for this clone: The junction and the germline gene differ at one end; a read error may be behind it. The chain employs TRBV5-4 and TRBJ2-1, with 9 positions matching TRBD2. Germline CDR1 and CDR2: SGHNT and YYREEE (reference sequence). The CDR3 is made up of 15 amino acids. The CDR3 region has the DNA TGTGCCAGCAGCTACCGACTAGCGGACTACAGTGAGCAGTTCTTC. It is translated as CASSYRLADYSEQFF. Full variable domain (rest looked up from reference TRBV5-4 and TRBJ2-1): ETGVTQSPTHLIKTRGQQVTLRCSSQSGHNTVSWYQQALGQGPQFIFQYYREEENGRGNFPPRFSGLQFPNYSSELNVNALELDDSALYLCASSYRLADYSEQFFGPGTRLTVL.

This clone was observed a single time. The chain carries TRBV5-6 and TRBJ1-2; D uncertain. The germline V gene has CDR1 SGHDT and CDR2 YYEEEE. Trimming cost V 4 bases and J 2 bases, with 9 bases left between them. The CDR3 is 13 amino acids. The CDR3 spells CASSLGVNYGYTF. The CDR3 nucleotides read TGTGCCAGCAGCCTAGGAGTCAACTATGGCTACACCTTC. The full variable domain, with the rest looked up from reference TRBV5-6 and TRBJ1-2, is DAGVTQSPTHLIKTRGQQVTLRCSPKSGHDTVSWYQQALGQGPQFIFQYYEEEERQRGNFPDRFSGHQFPNYSSELNVNALLLGDSALYLCASSLGVNYGYTFGSGTRLTVV.

DNA of the CDR3: TGTGCCAGCAGCTTAGCGGGAGGGCCTAGGGAGACCCAGTACTTC. It codes for CASSLAGGPRETQYF. This chain connects TRBV7-9 to TRBJ2-5; 7 nucleotides line up with TRBD2. This CDR3 comprises 15 residues. After removal of 0 bases from V and 5 bases from J, the junction contained 6 bases not matched to a gene. Per germline, CDR1 SEHNR and CDR2 FQNEAQ (reference sequence).

The gene calls are TRBV2 and TRBJ1-1, with D unresolved. Germline CDR1 is SNHLY and CDR2 is FYNNEI. The CDR3 covers 15 residues. Trimming pared 8 bases from V and 3 bases from J, leaving 19 bases between. CDR3 DNA sequence: TGTGCCAGCGGTGGGAAACCGGGGATCGACACTGAAGCTTTCTTT. Amino acids: CASGGKPGIDTEAFF.

The V and J genes are TRBV7-9 and TRBJ2-2; a weak D match, TRBD2 (7 bases). Trimming pared 2 bases from V and 6 bases from J, leaving 13 bases between. This CDR3 contains 15 residues. In germline, CDR1 is SEHNR, CDR2 FQNEAQ (reference sequence). CDR3 in DNA: TGTGCCAGCAGCTTACGTGCGGGGGCGGCCGGGGAGCTGTTTTTT. Protein: CASSLRAGAAGELFF. The variable domain in full, with the rest retrieved from reference TRBV7-9 and TRBJ2-2, is DTGVSQNPRHKITKRGQNVTFRCDPISEHNRLYWYRQTLGQGPEFLTYFQNEAQLEKSRLLSDRFSAERPKGSFSTLEIQRTEQGDSAMYLCASSLRAGAAGELFFGEGSRLTVL.

This CDR3 is CAISESGGIRNTIYF. The DNA of the CDR3 is TGTGCCATCAGTGAGTCGGGGGGAATCCGAAACACCATATATTTT. This chain links TRBV10-3 with TRBJ1-3, with a weak D call TRBD1 (5 bases). The CDR3 extends over 15 amino acids. V shed 0 bases and J shed 5 bases, with 11 bases lying between them. Germline V gives CDR1 ENHRY, CDR2 SYGVKD.

This rearrangement joins TRBV9 to TRBJ2-3, with 7 bases lining up with TRBD2. After removal of 6 bases from V and 2 bases from J, the junction contained 12 bases not matched to a gene. Germline-derived CDR1 and CDR2 are SGDLS and YYNGEE. There are 16 residues in the CDR3. The CDR3 sequence: CASTLKPSGFTDTQYF. CDR3 bases: TGTGCCAGCACCCTAAAGCCTAGCGGTTTCACAGATACGCAGTATTTT.

This chain uses TRBV5-6 with TRBJ1-3; 10 bases map to TRBD1. V lost 4 bases to trimming and J lost 0 bases; unmatched junction nucleotides: 1. There are 15 residues in the CDR3. Germline lookup yields CDR1 SGHDT and CDR2 YYEEEE. Here the CDR3 DNA reads TGTGCCAGCAGCGGGACAGGGGACTCTGGAAACACCATATATTTT. It yields the protein CASSGTGDSGNTIYF.

This clone turned up a few times. The genes are TRBV5-1 and TRBJ2-7; 9 bases are shared with TRBD2. This CDR3 contains 15 residues. The germline CDR1 and CDR2 sequences are SGHRS and YFSETQ. V trimming: 0 bases; J trimming: 2 bases; junction bases outside the gene matches: 3. The CDR3 DNA is TGCGCCAGCAGCTTGGCCGGGACTAGCCCCTACGAGCAGTACTTC. Translated, it gives CASSLAGTSPYEQYF.